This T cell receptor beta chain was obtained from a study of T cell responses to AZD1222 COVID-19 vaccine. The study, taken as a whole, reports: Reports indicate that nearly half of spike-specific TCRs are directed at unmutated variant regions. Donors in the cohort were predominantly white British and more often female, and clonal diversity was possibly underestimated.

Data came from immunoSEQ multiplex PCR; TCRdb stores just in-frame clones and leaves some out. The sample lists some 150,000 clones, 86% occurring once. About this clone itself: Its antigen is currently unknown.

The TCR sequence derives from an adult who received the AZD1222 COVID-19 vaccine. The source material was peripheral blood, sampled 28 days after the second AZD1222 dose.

This CDR3 reads CASSLGDSSSTDTQYF. As DNA, the CDR3 is TGCGCCAGCAGCTTGGGTGACAGTTCTAGCACAGATACGCAGTATTTT. V gene TRBV5-1 combines with J gene TRBJ2-3; a possible D gene is TRBD1 (5 bases). CDR3 size: 16 residues. CDR1 and CDR2 from the germline V gene are SGHRS and YFSETQ. V was cut by 0 bases and J by 0 bases, with 11 bases left in between.